The 32 T cell receptor beta chains given below trace back to one sample, sequenced in a study of radiotherapy plus CTLA-4 blockade in lung cancer. Libraries were prepared by immunoSEQ multiplex PCR; TCRdb keeps only in-frame clonotypes and omits some of them. Found here are 40,000 to 60,000 clones, 82% of them singletons; the top ten hold about 3.3%. This specimen was peripheral blood, taken from a patient treated with radiotherapy plus ipilimumab. These receptors originate from a human donor with non-small cell lung cancer who had stable disease on radiotherapy plus ipilimumab.

The CDR3 loop reads CASSLGGRAQTQYF. Written as DNA, the CDR3 is TGTGCCAGCAGTTTAGGCGGGAGGGCCCAGACCCAGTACTTC. This chain links TRBV28 with TRBJ2-5, with 9 bases fitting TRBD2. V trimming: 2 bases; J trimming: 6 bases; junction bases outside the gene matches: 4. CDR3 length equals 14 residues. CDR1 is MDHEN, CDR2 SYDVKM, per germline.

The J gene is TRBJ2-1, the V gene TRBV5-1, with D possibly TRBD2 on 6 matching bases. V was cut by 4 bases and J by 6 bases, with 17 bases left in between. The CDR3 covers 15 residues. CDR1 is SGHRS and CDR2 is YFSETQ in the germline V gene. The DNA of the CDR3 is TGCGCCAGCAGCCCGGGACTTTTTGAAGGCAATGAGCAGTTCTTC. Translated, it gives CASSPGLFEGNEQFF.

This chain links TRBV28 with TRBJ2-5; D might be TRBD2 (5 bases). The CDR3 spans 15 residues. The germline gives CDR1 MDHEN, CDR2 SYDVKM. V was shortened by 5 bases and J by 7 bases, with 20 bases between the two germline ends. CDR3 bases: TGTGCCAGCAGTCCCCCGGGAACGTGGGATGGGACCCAGTACTTC. Translating gives CASSPPGTWDGTQYF. Filled out from reference TRBV28 and TRBJ2-5, the complete variable domain reads DVKVTQSSRYLVKRTGEKVFLECVQDMDHENMFWYRQDPGLGLRLIYFSYDVKMKEKGDIPEGYSVSREKKERFSLILESASTNQTSMYLCASSPPGTWDGTQYFGPGTRLLVL.

This clone was recorded a few times. The V and J genes are TRBV27 and TRBJ2-7, with D possibly TRBD2 on 6 matching bases. V gave up 3 bases and J gave up 4 bases, with 19 bases separating them. The length of the CDR3 is 16 residues. Germline V gene lookup returns CDR1 MNHEY and CDR2 SMNVEV (reference sequence). The CDR3 DNA reads as TGTGCCAGCAGTTTGGAAGGGCGGGAATCAAGGTACGAGCAGTACTTC. It translates to CASSLEGRESRYEQYF.

In this sample, this clone turned up a few times. The chain joins TRBV4-3 to TRBJ2-2, with D perhaps matching TRBD2 (6 bases). Looked up from germline, CDR1 is LGHNA and CDR2 is YSLEER. The CDR3 runs to 17 residues. Trimming removed 0 bases at V and 6 bases at J, with 17 bases between. The CDR3 is CASSQDIGSGGSGELFF. The CDR3 DNA reads as TGCGCCAGCAGCCAAGATATCGGTAGCGGTGGGTCCGGGGAGCTGTTTTTT.

The rearrangement joins TRBV6-6 to TRBJ1-1; no definite D call. The CDR3 is 13 amino acids. Trimming took 0 bases from V and 1 from J, leaving 3 bases between them. Germline V lookup: CDR1 MNHNY, CDR2 SVGAGI (reference sequence). Here the CDR3 reads CASSYSANTEAFF. The CDR3 DNA is TGTGCCAGCAGTTACTCGGCGAACACTGAAGCTTTCTTT.

This chain uses TRBV7-6 with TRBJ2-2; D is possibly TRBD1 (6 bases). Germline V gene sequence: CDR1 SGHVS, CDR2 FNYEAQ. V was trimmed by 0 bases and J by 4 bases, leaving 12 bases between them. This CDR3 contains 16 residues. The CDR3 region is CASSLAPQGSTGELFF. The CDR3 DNA reads TGTGCCAGCAGCTTAGCGCCACAGGGTAGCACCGGGGAGCTGTTTTTT. Supplemented by reference TRBV7-6 and TRBJ2-2, the full variable domain reads GAGVSQSPRYKVTKRGQDVALRCDPISGHVSLYWYRQALGQGPEFLTYFNYEAQQDKSGLPNDRFSAERPEGSISTLTIQRTEQRDSAMYRCASSLAPQGSTGELFFGEGSRLTVL.

This rearrangement joins TRBV11-3 to TRBJ2-3, with D possibly TRBD2 on 6 matching bases. With 5 bases removed from V and 9 bases from J, the gap between germline ends came to 12 bases. This CDR3 is built from 12 residues. CDR1 and CDR2 (germline): SGHNT, YENEEA. This CDR3 reads CASSRPGLTQYF. The CDR3 DNA reads as TGTGCCAGCAGCCGACCGGGACTCACGCAGTATTTT.

The sample holds a few counts of this clone. The chain carries TRBV28 and TRBJ2-5; TRBD2 aligns across 12 bases. Germline V gene data show CDR1 as MDHEN and CDR2 as SYDVKM. V gave up 7 bases and J gave up 4 bases; unmatched junction bases: 13. The CDR3 has 17 residues. In DNA, the CDR3 is TGTGCCAGCAATGATTCTCCGGGACTAGCGGGTAGAGAGACCCAGTACTTC. Amino acids: CASNDSPGLAGRETQYF.

The V and J genes are TRBV15 and TRBJ2-7; D perhaps matches TRBD1 (5 bases). The CDR3 is 13 residues long. V dropped 0 bases and J dropped 10 bases, with 13 bases sitting between them. Per germline, CDR1 LNHNV and CDR2 YYDKDF (reference sequence). The DNA of the CDR3 is TGTGCCACCAGCAGAGATACCCAGGGCGAACAGTACTTC. Translating gives CATSRDTQGEQYF.

This clone was seen just once. The CDR3 region is CASGPSNQPQHF. The CDR3 DNA reads as TGTGCCAGCGGGCCTAGCAATCAGCCCCAGCATTTT. The gene calls are TRBV28 and TRBJ1-5, with no clear D. The CDR3 sequence is 12 residues long. Germline CDR1 is MDHEN and CDR2 is SYDVKM. The V gene lost 8 bases and the J gene lost 0 bases, with 5 bases spanning the gap.

This chain uses TRBV7-9 with TRBJ1-1; D might be TRBD1 (5 bases). Looked up from germline, CDR1 is SEHNR and CDR2 is FQNEAQ (reference sequence). V was clipped by 1 base and J by 3 bases, with 18 bases between them. The CDR3 length is 17 residues. The CDR3 DNA reads as TGTGCCAGCAGCTTAGGGGCTAATACGGGGGTGGACACTGAAGCTTTCTTT. It is translated as CASSLGANTGVDTEAFF.

The CDR3 coding sequence is TGTGCCAGCAGTGCGTTGACAGGCGGCGCTGAAGCTTTCTTT. This translates into CASSALTGGAEAFF. V usage is TRBV2 and J usage is TRBJ1-1; a possible D gene is TRBD1 (6 bases). The CDR3 spans 14 residues. The germline CDR1 and CDR2 sequences are SNHLY and FYNNEI. The V end was cut by 4 bases, the J end by 6 bases, with 15 bases between.

Notes on this clone: Within the sample, other DNA sequences also encode this same CDR3. The V call is TRBV6-6, the J call TRBJ2-7; 8 bases fit TRBD2. The CDR3 runs to 16 residues. J lost 0 bases, V lost 6 bases, and 10 bases had no gene match. Germline V gene sequence: CDR1 MNHNY, CDR2 SVGAGI (reference sequence). Here the CDR3 DNA reads TGTGCCAGCAGCCTTACTTTAGCGGGAAGCTCCTACGAGCAGTACTTC. Protein sequence: CASSLTLAGSSYEQYF.

The chain has TRBV5-1 and TRBJ2-1; no firm D call. V lost 3 bases, J lost 7 bases, and 11 bases lay in between. There are 13 residues in the CDR3. Germline V gene lookup returns CDR1 SGHRS and CDR2 YFSETQ. The CDR3, as DNA: TGCGCCAGCAGCTATCATCAGATGAATGAGCAGTTCTTC. As protein: CASSYHQMNEQFF.

The chain joins TRBV28 to TRBJ2-7, with 8 nucleotides matching TRBD2. The CDR3 runs 13 residues. Unmatched junction bases numbered 3, after V lost 8 bases and J lost 0 bases. CDR1 and CDR2 (germline): MDHEN, SYDVKM. The CDR3 loop is CASETSGSYEQYF. CDR3 nucleotide sequence: TGTGCCAGCGAAACTAGCGGCTCCTACGAGCAGTACTTC.

V usage is TRBV18 and J usage is TRBJ2-3; D perhaps matches TRBD1 (6 bases). Germline loops: CDR1 KGHSH, CDR2 LQKENI. The V gene lost 3 bases and the J gene lost 4 bases, with 17 bases spanning the gap. The CDR3 has 16 amino acids. The CDR3 sequence: CASSPPGELEADTQYF. DNA of the CDR3: TGTGCCAGCTCACCGCCAGGGGAGTTGGAGGCAGATACGCAGTATTTT. The variable domain in full, completed from reference TRBV18 and TRBJ2-3, reads NAGVMQNPRHLVRRRGQEARLRCSPMKGHSHVYWYRQLPEEGLKFMVYLQKENIIDESGMPKERFSAEFPKEGPSILRIQQVVRGDSAAYFCASSPPGELEADTQYFGPGTRLTVL.

The chain has TRBV7-2 and TRBJ2-7; D might be TRBD2 (5 bases). Germline CDR1 reads SGHTA; CDR2 reads FQGNSA. CDR3 length: 12 amino acids. Trimming pared 3 bases from V and 5 bases from J, leaving 8 bases between. Here the CDR3 reads CASSLAGHEQYF. In DNA, the CDR3 is TGTGCCAGCAGCTTGGCGGGCCACGAGCAGTACTTC. Based on the CDR3 plus reference TRBV7-2 and TRBJ2-7, the full variable domain is GAGVSQSPSNKVTEKGKDVELRCDPISGHTALYWYRQSLGQGLEFLIYFQGNSAPDKSGLPSDRFSAERTGGSVSTLTIQRTQQEDSAVYLCASSLAGHEQYFGPGTRLTVT.

The J gene is TRBJ2-1, the V gene TRBV30, with 8 bases lining up with TRBD2. Looked up from germline, CDR1 is GTSNPN and CDR2 is SVGIG (reference sequence). The CDR3 sequence is 11 residues long. The V segment lost 4 bases and the J segment 15 bases; nucleotides outside the gene matches: 8. This CDR3 is CAWITAGVGFF. CDR3 bases: TGTGCCTGGATCACAGCGGGAGTTGGGTTCTTC.

Regarding this clone: A read error may produce the germline difference seen at one junction end. The V gene is TRBV7-2, the J gene TRBJ1-2, with TRBD1 matching 10 bases. Germline V CDR1 and CDR2: SGHTA, FQGNSA. The CDR3 sequence is 13 residues long. CDR3 residues: CASSLARTGGRSF. Here the CDR3 DNA reads TGTGCCAGCAGCTTAGCCAGGACAGGGGGAAGGTCTTTC.

V usage is TRBV11-3 and J usage is TRBJ1-2; tentatively, D is TRBD1 (6 bases). Germline CDR1 and CDR2: SGHNT and YENEEA. V lost 5 bases to trimming and J lost 2 bases, with 6 bases between them. This CDR3 has 12 amino acids. The CDR3 coding sequence is TGTGCCAGCAGCCAGGGGAACTATGGCTACACCTTC. Its protein product is CASSQGNYGYTF.

J is TRBJ1-5 and V is TRBV19; D not resolved. This CDR3 has 13 amino acids. Germline V CDR1 and CDR2: LNHDA, SQIVND (reference sequence). V lost 4 bases to trimming and J lost 2 bases, with 6 bases between them. The CDR3 sequence: CASSRRGNQPQHF. The CDR3 DNA follows: TGTGCCAGTAGTAGGCGGGGCAATCAGCCCCAGCATTTT.

This rearrangement joins TRBV4-3 to TRBJ2-7, with 12 bases fitting TRBD2. The CDR3 spans 16 residues. Trimming removed 1 base from V and 2 bases from J; junction bases left unmatched: 3. Germline values: CDR1 LGHNA, CDR2 YSLEER. The CDR3 here is CASSQGTSGTPYEQYF. DNA for the CDR3: TGCGCCAGCAGCCAAGGGACTAGCGGGACCCCCTACGAGCAGTACTTC.

CDR3 in amino acids: CSVGIGGTDTQYF. The CDR3 DNA reads as TGCAGCGTTGGGATCGGAGGCACAGATACGCAGTATTTT. The chain carries TRBV29-1 and TRBJ2-3; no firm D call. The CDR3 totals 13 residues. Trimming pared 4 bases from V and 1 base from J, leaving 9 bases between. Germline V gene lookup returns CDR1 SQVTM and CDR2 ANQGSEA.

CDR3 sequence: CASSFSGPQETQYF. CDR3 coding DNA: TGCGCCAGCAGCTTTAGCGGTCCCCAAGAGACCCAGTACTTC. The chain links TRBV5-1 to TRBJ2-5, with D possibly matching TRBD2 (6 bases). Trimming took off 2 bases at V and 1 base at J, with 9 bases between the two ends. This CDR3 contains 14 residues. Germline V CDR1 and CDR2: SGHRS, YFSETQ.

The chain uses TRBV5-4 and TRBJ2-7; 10 bases are a match to TRBD2. Germline CDR1 and CDR2: SGHNT and YYREEE (reference sequence). The CDR3 contains 16 residues. With V trimmed by 0 bases and J by 11 bases, 14 bases remained unmatched. The CDR3 sequence is CASSLGTGLAGEIKYF. For the CDR3, the DNA is TGTGCCAGCAGCTTGGGAACCGGGCTAGCGGGAGAAATTAAGTACTTC. Supplemented by reference TRBV5-4 and TRBJ2-7, the full variable domain reads ETGVTQSPTHLIKTRGQQVTLRCSSQSGHNTVSWYQQALGQGPQFIFQYYREEENGRGNFPPRFSGLQFPNYSSELNVNALELDDSALYLCASSLGTGLAGEIKYFGPGTRLTVT.

The rearrangement uses TRBV18 and TRBJ1-1, with D perhaps matching TRBD1 (5 bases). Germline V gives CDR1 KGHSH, CDR2 LQKENI. The CDR3 spans 13 residues. The ends were cut back, 5 bases at V and 1 base at J, with 8 bases in the middle. This CDR3 reads CASSGDRNTEAFF. For the CDR3, the DNA is TGTGCCAGCTCAGGAGACAGGAACACTGAAGCTTTCTTT.

This clone was detected once. CDR3 sequence (DNA): TGTGCCAGCAGGGTGGGAGGGGAGACCCAGTACTTC. Its translation is CASRVGGETQYF. This sequence joins TRBV2 and TRBJ2-5, with 7 bases aligning to TRBD2. V shed 6 bases, J shed 5 bases, and the junction held 3 bases outside the gene matches. The germline CDR1 and CDR2 sequences are SNHLY and FYNNEI. The CDR3 is 12 amino acids.

Concerning this clone: Relative to the germline gene, one junction end is altered; a read error may explain this. V usage is TRBV7-2 and J usage is TRBJ1-1, with 9 bases fitting TRBD1. The CDR3 length is 13 residues. CDR1 is SGHTA, CDR2 FQGNSA, per germline. CDR3 sequence reads: CASSLPGQGTYAF. Here the CDR3 DNA reads TGTGCCAGCAGCTTACCGGGACAGGGAACTTACGCGTTT. The full variable domain, its missing parts supplied by reference TRBV7-2 and TRBJ1-1, is GAGVSQSPSNKVTEKGKDVELRCDPISGHTALYWYRQSLGQGLEFLIYFQGNSAPDKSGLPSDRFSAERTGGSVSTLTIQRTQQEDSAVYLCASSLPGQGTYAFGQGTRLTVV.

The chain has TRBV19 and TRBJ1-1; D is possibly TRBD1 (5 bases). The V gene's germline CDR1 is LNHDA and CDR2 SQIVND (reference sequence). The CDR3 totals 13 residues. The germline V and J ends were trimmed by 8 bases and 5 bases, with 15 bases remaining between them. CDR3 DNA sequence: TGTGCCAGTGGGGCCAACCTAGAAACTGAAGCTTTCTTT. Residues: CASGANLETEAFF.

The rearrangement joins TRBV28 to TRBJ1-1; D not resolved. V was trimmed by 1 base and J by 8 bases, leaving 14 bases between them. Germline loops: CDR1 MDHEN, CDR2 SYDVKM. The CDR3 is 14 residues long. The CDR3 DNA reads as TGTGCCAGCAGTTTATTCATTGAAGCGGGGGAAGCTTTCTTT. Translated: CASSLFIEAGEAFF.

The CDR3 DNA follows: TGTGCCAGCAGCGCGGGGACAGACTACGAGCAGTACTTC. Its protein product is CASSAGTDYEQYF. The chain is built from TRBV9 and TRBJ2-7; 7 bases map to TRBD1. From germline, CDR1 is SGDLS and CDR2 YYNGEE. The CDR3 loop spans 13 amino acids. V shed 3 bases and J 3 bases; nucleotides not matched to a gene: 3.